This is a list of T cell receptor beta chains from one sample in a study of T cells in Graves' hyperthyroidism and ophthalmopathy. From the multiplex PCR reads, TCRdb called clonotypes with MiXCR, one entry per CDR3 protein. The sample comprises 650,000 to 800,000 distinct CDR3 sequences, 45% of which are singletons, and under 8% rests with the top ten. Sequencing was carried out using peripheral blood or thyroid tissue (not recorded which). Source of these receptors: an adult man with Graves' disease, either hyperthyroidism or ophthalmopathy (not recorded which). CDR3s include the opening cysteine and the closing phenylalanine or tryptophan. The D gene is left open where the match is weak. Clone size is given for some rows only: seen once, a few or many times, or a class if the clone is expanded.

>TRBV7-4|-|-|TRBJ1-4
CASRGDKGDEKLFF
TGTGCCAGCAGGGGGGACAAAGGAGATGAAAAACTGTTTTTT
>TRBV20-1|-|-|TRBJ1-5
CSAIDRGNQPQHF
TGCAGTGCTATTGATCGGGGGAATCAGCCCCAGCATTTT
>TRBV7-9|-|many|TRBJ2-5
CASSLNGGETQYF
TGTGCCAGCAGCTTAAACGGGGGAGAGACCCAGTACTTC
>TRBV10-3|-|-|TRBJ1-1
CASSARGPPLSTEAFF
TGTGCCAGCAGTGCACGGGGGCCCCCACTTAGCACTGAAGCTTTCTTT
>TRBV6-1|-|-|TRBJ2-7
CASSAGTQGHEQYF
TGTGCCAGCAGTGCCGGGACACAGGGCCACGAGCAGTACTTC
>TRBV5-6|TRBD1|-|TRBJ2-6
CASSRQGTGANVLTF
TGTGCCAGCAGCAGACAGGGGACTGGGGCCAACGTCCTGACTTTC
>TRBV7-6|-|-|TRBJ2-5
CASSDPQSLVRSQETQYF
TGTGCCAGCAGCGACCCCCAATCGTTAGTGCGGAGCCAAGAGACCCAGTACTTC
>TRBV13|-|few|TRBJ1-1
CASSSRIGDPRGTEAFF
TGTGCCAGCAGCTCAAGGATAGGGGACCCCCGGGGTACTGAAGCTTTCTTT
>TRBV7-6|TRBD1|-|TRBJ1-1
CTSSSLGQAKGTEAFF
TGTACCAGCAGCTCCCTGGGACAGGCTAAGGGCACTGAAGCTTTCTTT
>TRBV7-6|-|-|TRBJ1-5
CASSLDGGGSNQPQHF
TGTGCCAGCAGTTTAGATGGGGGTGGTAGCAATCAGCCCCAGCATTTT
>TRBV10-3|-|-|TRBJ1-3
CAVSTQGGTIYF
TGTGCCGTCTCTACCCAGGGAGGCACCATATATTTT
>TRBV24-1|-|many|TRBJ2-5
CATSDRTEIQETQYF
TGTGCCACCAGTGATCGGACGGAAATCCAAGAGACCCAGTACTTC
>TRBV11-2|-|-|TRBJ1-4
CASSYSSWPSNEKLFF
TGTGCCAGCAGTTACTCGAGTTGGCCGTCTAATGAAAAACTGTTTTTT
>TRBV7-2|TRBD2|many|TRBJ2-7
CASSLLAGAYEQYF
TGTGCCAGCAGCTTACTAGCGGGGGCCTACGAGCAGTACTTC
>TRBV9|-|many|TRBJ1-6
CASSVDREYNSPLHF
TGTGCCAGCAGCGTAGACCGCGAGTACAATTCACCCCTCCACTTT
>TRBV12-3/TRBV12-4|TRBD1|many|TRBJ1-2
CASSPTGDGYTF
TGTGCCAGCAGCCCGACAGGGGATGGCTACACCTTC
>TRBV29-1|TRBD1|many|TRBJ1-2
CSVEGQGIGGYTF
TGCAGCGTTGAGGGACAGGGGATCGGGGGCTACACCTTC